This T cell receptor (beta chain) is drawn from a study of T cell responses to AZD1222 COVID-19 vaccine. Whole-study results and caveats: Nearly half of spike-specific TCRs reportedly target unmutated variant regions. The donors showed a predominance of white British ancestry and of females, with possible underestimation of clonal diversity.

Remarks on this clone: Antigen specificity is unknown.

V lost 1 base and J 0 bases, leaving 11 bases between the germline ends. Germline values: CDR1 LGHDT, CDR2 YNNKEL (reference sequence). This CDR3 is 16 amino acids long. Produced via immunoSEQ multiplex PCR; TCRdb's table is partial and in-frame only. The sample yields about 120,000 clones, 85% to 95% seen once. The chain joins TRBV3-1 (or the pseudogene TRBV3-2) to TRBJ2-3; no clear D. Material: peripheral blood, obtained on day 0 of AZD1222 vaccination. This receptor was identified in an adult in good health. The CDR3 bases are TGTGCCAGCAGCCAAGGTACGGTCTCTAGCACAGATACGCAGTATTTT. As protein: CASSQGTVSSTDTQYF.